The 26 T cell receptor beta chains below come from one sample, sequenced in a study of T-cell memory formation after mild COVID-19. TCRdb passed the 5' RACE reads through MiXCR, listing each CDR3 protein once. This sample yields around 200,000 distinct CDR3 sequences, of which about 9.2% are seen a single time; roughly 4% belongs to the top ten. What was sequenced was PBMCs or a T cell subset sorted from them (not recorded which). Every receptor here comes from a man in his late teens or twenties who had mild COVID-19 (a few samples of this study predate the infection). Cell type and time point are not known.

In this sample, this clonotype turned up a few times. The chain employs TRBV18 and TRBJ2-1, with 13 bases identical to TRBD2. V lost 3 bases to trimming and J lost 2 bases; unmatched junction nucleotides: 1. This CDR3 has 16 amino acids. Germline V lookup: CDR1 KGHSH, CDR2 LQKENI. CDR3 in amino acids: CASSPGTSGAYNEQFF. The CDR3 nucleotides are TGTGCCAGCTCACCCGGGACTAGCGGGGCCTACAATGAGCAGTTCTTC.

This clonotype was seen a handful of times. This chain uses TRBV7-2 with TRBJ2-5; D is unclear. Germline lookup yields CDR1 SGHTA and CDR2 FQGNSA. With 4 bases removed from V and 4 bases from J, the gap between germline ends came to 13 bases. The CDR3 is made up of 14 amino acids. CDR3 DNA: TGTGCCAGCAGCTCTGGGTATGCTCGAGAGACCCAGTACTTC. Translated, it gives CASSSGYARETQYF.

This clonotype was found many times. The J gene is TRBJ1-5, the V gene TRBV20-1, with D tentatively TRBD1 (6 bases). The germline V gene encodes CDR1 DFQATT and CDR2 SNEGSKA (reference sequence). V was shortened by 2 bases and J by 4 bases, with 6 bases between the two germline ends. The CDR3 sequence is 12 residues long. As DNA, the CDR3 is TGCAGTGCTAGACAGGGGAATCAGCCCCAGCATTTT. It is translated as CSARQGNQPQHF.

This clonotype has just a few counts. V gene TRBV11-2 combines with J gene TRBJ1-5; D remains unclear. The CDR3 loop spans 17 amino acids. Looked up from germline, CDR1 is SGHAT and CDR2 is FQNNGV. V was clipped by 4 bases and J by 0 bases, with 16 bases between them. The CDR3 sequence: CASSSHADLPSNQPQHF. For the CDR3, the DNA is TGTGCCAGCAGCTCGCACGCGGATCTCCCTAGCAATCAGCCCCAGCATTTT.

This rearrangement joins TRBV2 to TRBJ1-2; D unclear. CDR1 and CDR2 from the germline V gene are SNHLY and FYNNEI. This CDR3 spans 13 amino acids. The V gene lost 0 bases and the J gene lost 3 bases, with 5 bases spanning the gap. The CDR3 bases are TGTGCCAGCAGTGAAGCAGGGTACTATGGCTACACCTTC. It is translated as CASSEAGYYGYTF.

Many counts were recorded for this clonotype. J is TRBJ2-3 and V is TRBV2, with TRBD2 matching 7 bases. CDR3 length equals 13 residues. Per germline, CDR1 SNHLY and CDR2 FYNNEI. V shed 5 bases, J shed 6 bases, and the junction held 5 bases outside the gene matches. The CDR3 DNA sequence: TGTGCCAGCAGTCCGACTAGCAGGGATACGCAGTATTTT. This gives the protein CASSPTSRDTQYF.

This clonotype was seen only a few times. V and J are TRBV28 and TRBJ2-3, with D perhaps TRBD2 (7 bases). CDR3 length equals 14 residues. The germline V gene encodes CDR1 MDHEN and CDR2 SYDVKM. The V gene lost 7 bases and the J gene lost 5 bases, with 16 bases spanning the gap. The CDR3 nucleotides read TGTGCCAGCATAGGGGGGGGGCGAAGAGATACGCAGTATTTT. Amino acid sequence: CASIGGGRRDTQYF.

This clonotype was observed a handful of times. J is TRBJ2-6 and V is TRBV19; D gene ambiguous. CDR1 is LNHDA and CDR2 is SQIVND in the germline V gene (reference sequence). CDR3 size: 14 residues. Trimming cost V 9 bases and J 0 bases, with 9 bases left between them. CDR3 loop: CASGRYSGANVLTF. In nucleotides, the CDR3 is TGTGCCAGCGGACGTTACTCTGGGGCCAACGTCCTGACTTTC. The full variable domain, with the rest looked up from reference TRBV19 and TRBJ2-6, is DGGITQSPKYLFRKEGQNVTLSCEQNLNHDAMYWYRQDPGQGLRLIYYSQIVNDFQKGDIAEGYSVSREKKESFPLTVTSAQKNPTAFYLCASGRYSGANVLTFGAGSRLTVL.

The genes are TRBV3-1 and TRBJ2-3; D gene ambiguous. With 0 bases removed from V and 2 bases from J, the gap between germline ends came to 12 bases. The germline CDR1 and CDR2 sequences are LGHDT and YNNKEL (reference sequence). This CDR3 is 16 amino acids long. CDR3 protein: CASSQDSVGYTDTQYF. CDR3 nucleotides: TGTGCCAGCAGCCAAGATTCGGTGGGTTACACAGATACGCAGTATTTT.

V gene TRBV3-1 combines with J gene TRBJ1-1, with no clear D. Germline V lookup: CDR1 LGHDT, CDR2 YNNKEL (reference sequence). The CDR3 has 14 amino acids. V lost 0 bases and J 5 bases, leaving 10 bases between the germline ends. CDR3 coding DNA: TGTGCCAGCAGCCAAGATTGGGGAGGGACTGAAGCTTTCTTT. Translated: CASSQDWGGTEAFF. The variable domain in full, completed from reference TRBV3-1 and TRBJ1-1, reads DTAVSQTPKYLVTQMGNDKSIKCEQNLGHDTMYWYKQDSKKFLKIMFSYNNKELIINETVPNRFSPKSPDKAHLNLHINSLELGDSAVYFCASSQDWGGTEAFFGQGTRLTVV.

There are many counts of this clonotype. This rearrangement joins TRBV7-9 to TRBJ2-2; TRBD1 or TRBD2 may be the D gene (5 bases each). CDR1 and CDR2 from the germline V gene are SEHNR and FQNEAQ (reference sequence). The CDR3 loop spans 19 amino acids. Trimming removed 6 bases from V and 0 bases from J, with 23 bases in between. CDR3 residues: CASSPGTKVPGPNTGELFF. CDR3 DNA: TGTGCCAGCAGTCCCGGCACAAAAGTCCCGGGACCGAACACCGGGGAGCTGTTTTTT.

This clonotype came up a few times. The rearrangement joins TRBV5-5 to TRBJ2-2; TRBD2 agrees at 7 bases. Germline CDR1 reads SGHKS; CDR2 reads YYEKEE (reference sequence). J lost 4 bases, V lost 3 bases, and 6 bases had no gene match. The CDR3 is made up of 15 amino acids. The CDR3 nucleotides are TGTGCCAGCAGCTCCCGGACTAGTTCCACCGGGGAGCTGTTTTTT. Translation: CASSSRTSSTGELFF.

The chain is built from TRBV5-1 and TRBJ2-1, with D possibly being TRBD2 (5 bases). Germline values: CDR1 SGHRS, CDR2 YFSETQ. This CDR3 comprises 18 residues. Trimming shortened V by 5 bases and J by 5 bases, and 26 bases separated the two germline ends. In DNA, the CDR3 is TGCGCCAGCAGTAAAGAGGGCCTCAGTGGTGGATCCCACAATGAGCAGTTCTTC. Encoded protein: CASSKEGLSGGSHNEQFF.

The table lists this clonotype with a few counts. The chain employs TRBV10-3 and TRBJ2-3, with D possibly TRBD2 on 6 matching bases. The V gene's germline CDR1 is ENHRY and CDR2 SYGVKD. The CDR3 is 14 amino acids. Between the trimmed V and J ends, which lost 8 bases and 0 bases, there was a span of 12 bases. In DNA, the CDR3 is TGTGCCATCGGGACTCCCGGGAGCACAGATACGCAGTATTTT. Residues: CAIGTPGSTDTQYF.

This sequence joins TRBV2 and TRBJ2-3, with D tentatively TRBD1 (5 bases). V dropped 3 bases and J dropped 2 bases, with 15 bases sitting between them. The CDR3 is 16 residues long. Germline V gives CDR1 SNHLY, CDR2 FYNNEI. CDR3 sequence reads: CASSDGAPFITDTQYF. CDR3 coding DNA: TGTGCCAGCAGTGATGGGGCACCCTTTATCACAGATACGCAGTATTTT.

The chain links TRBV20-1 to TRBJ2-7, with D maybe TRBD1 (6 bases). The CDR3 consists of 11 residues. The ends were cut back, 6 bases at V and 5 bases at J, with 11 bases in the middle. Germline lookup yields CDR1 DFQATT and CDR2 SNEGSKA (reference sequence). CDR3 DNA sequence: TGCAGTGCCAGCAGGGGCCACGAGCAGTACTTC. Encoded protein: CSASRGHEQYF.

This chain uses TRBV27 with TRBJ2-1; 8 nucleotides match TRBD2. The CDR3 runs to 15 residues. Per the germline V gene, CDR1 is MNHEY and CDR2 is SMNVEV (reference sequence). V shed 8 bases and J 8 bases; nucleotides not matched to a gene: 14. CDR3 bases: TGTGCCAGCCAACCTACTAGCGGACTTTGGGATGAGCAGTTCTTC. Translating it yields CASQPTSGLWDEQFF.

In its sample, this clonotype was seen many times. CDR3 amino acids: CASRGSVDYGYTF. In DNA, the CDR3 is TGTGCCAGCAGGGGATCGGTTGACTATGGCTACACCTTC. The chain joins TRBV7-2 to TRBJ1-2, with no clear D. Trimming cost V 6 bases and J 3 bases, with 11 bases left between them. Germline lookup yields CDR1 SGHTA and CDR2 FQGNSA. The CDR3 runs 13 residues.

In this sample, this clonotype turned up a few times. The genes are TRBV19 and TRBJ1-1, with 8 bases lining up with TRBD1. The CDR3 runs to 17 residues. From germline, CDR1 is LNHDA and CDR2 SQIVND (reference sequence). Trimming cost V 5 bases and J 0 bases; bases outside gene matches: 11. The CDR3 bases are TGTGCCAGTAGTCCCGACCTCCGGACAGGGATGAACACTGAAGCTTTCTTT. Its protein product is CASSPDLRTGMNTEAFF.

Ten or more counts support this clonotype. The genes are TRBV25-1 and TRBJ1-6; D uncertain. The CDR3 covers 13 residues. CDR1 and CDR2 (germline): MGHDK, SYGVNS. The V and J ends lost 3 bases and 5 bases respectively, with 5 bases between them. The CDR3 is CASSEQDNSPLHF. The CDR3 DNA reads TGTGCCAGCAGTGAGCAGGATAATTCACCCCTCCACTTT.

There are a few counts of this clonotype. The chain uses TRBV4-3 and TRBJ2-3; possibly TRBD1 or TRBD2 for D (5 bases each). The CDR3 contains 20 residues. Germline CDR1 and CDR2: LGHNA and YSLEER. V was trimmed by 0 bases and J by 0 bases, leaving 22 bases between them. The CDR3 loop is CASSQDLMLGTEASTDTQYF. The CDR3 nucleotides read TGCGCCAGCAGCCAAGATTTAATGCTGGGGACCGAAGCTAGCACAGATACGCAGTATTTT.

The rearrangement uses TRBV9 and TRBJ2-2, with D hard to call. Trimming pared 1 base from V and 5 bases from J, leaving 3 bases between. Germline lookup yields CDR1 SGDLS and CDR2 YYNGEE. The CDR3 spans 12 residues. This CDR3 is CASSVLTGELFF. The CDR3 DNA reads as TGTGCCAGCAGCGTACTGACCGGGGAGCTGTTTTTT.

This clonotype was detected only a few times. The V and J genes are TRBV7-2 and TRBJ1-6; TRBD1 matches 8 bases. CDR3 length: 14 amino acids. Germline V gives CDR1 SGHTA, CDR2 FQGNSA. With V trimmed by 4 bases and J by 8 bases, 4 bases remained unmatched. CDR3 protein: CASSWTGTDSPLHF. CDR3 DNA sequence: TGTGCCAGCAGCTGGACAGGGACGGATTCACCCCTCCACTTT.

The rearrangement links TRBV4-2 to TRBJ2-5; D not certain. Germline lookup yields CDR1 LGHNA and CDR2 YNFKEQ. Trimming removed 4 bases at V and 3 bases at J, with 15 bases between. This CDR3 region has 15 residues. The CDR3 DNA reads as TGTGCCAGCAGCCCCTCGGTCGGAAGGGAAGAGACCCAGTACTTC. Its protein is CASSPSVGREETQYF.

This clonotype has just a few counts. The V and J genes are TRBV7-2 and TRBJ2-7; D is unresolved. The CDR3 is 13 amino acids. Per germline, CDR1 SGHTA and CDR2 FQGNSA. V lost 5 bases to trimming and J lost 0 bases, with 8 bases between them. The CDR3 DNA follows: TGTGCCAGCAGCCTACAGAGCTCCTACGAGCAGTACTTC. This gives the protein CASSLQSSYEQYF.

This clonotype was observed many times. This sequence joins TRBV7-8 and TRBJ2-2; the D gene is possibly TRBD2 (7 bases). The length of the CDR3 is 16 residues. Germline CDR1 reads SGHVS; CDR2 reads FQNEAQ. V shed 7 bases and J shed 6 bases, with 21 bases lying between them. The CDR3 here is CASNTRGGGPAGELFF. CDR3 bases: TGTGCCAGCAACACCCGAGGGGGGGGTCCCGCCGGGGAGCTGTTTTTT. The whole variable domain, remainder taken from reference TRBV7-8 and TRBJ2-2, is GAGVSQSPRYKVAKRGQDVALRCDPISGHVSLFWYQQALGQGPEFLTYFQNEAQLDKSGLPSDRFFAERPEGSVSTLKIQRTQQEDSAVYLCASNTRGGGPAGELFFGEGSRLTVL.